This T cell receptor (beta chain) stems from a study of metastatic and nonmetastatic thyroid tumors. Study outcomes and limitations: Reportedly, malignant thyroid tumors had significantly higher TCR beta diversity than benign nodules, in blood and tumor.

As regards this clone: Its antigen is still unknown.

None of the patients had undergone any treatment ahead of thyroid surgery. The CDR3 sequence is 18 residues long. CDR1 is SGDLS and CDR2 is YYNGEE in the germline V gene. After removal of 6 bases from V and 1 base from J, the junction contained 15 bases not matched to a gene. As processed by the authors: Across clinicopathological groups, CDR3 differences served as the basis for building a distant-metastasis classifier for papillary thyroid cancer. TCRdb re-called the PCR reads via MiXCR. The V and J calls here are based on TCRdb, not the publication. The profile shows around 5,900 clones, roughly 32% of them singletons.

Sequencing was done on a sample of tumor tissue. The source of this sequence is a female donor with papillary thyroid cancer or a benign thyroid nodule (not recorded which). Some clones in this sample may be carry-over from other donors' samples. The J gene is TRBJ2-5, the V gene TRBV9; TRBD2 aligns across 10 bases. In DNA, the CDR3 is TGTGCCAGCATCCCCCGGACTAGCGGTAGTGGAACCCAAGAGACCCAGTACTTC. Amino acid sequence: CASIPRTSGSGTQETQYF.